This T cell receptor beta chain stems from a study of blood T cell repertoires in COVID-19. Looking at the study overall: The study drew acute and convalescent COVID-19 samples from the United States, Italy and Spain. T cells, B-cell-depleted T cells, or PBMCs provided the cDNA or gDNA that served as material.

V shed 3 bases, J shed 2 bases, and the junction held 7 bases outside the gene matches. The CDR3 consists of 15 residues. The germline gives CDR1 LNHDA, CDR2 SQIVND (reference sequence). In the study's own analysis: Scientists estimated how many nucleated cells there were by amplifying reference gene primers. Repertoires were generated with immunoSEQ multiplex PCR, while TCRdb's copy carries only in-frame clones and drops some. V and J calls plus clone size are reproduced from that table; the DNA served to infer D and trimming. The sample lists roughly 200,000 clones, roughly 86% seen once, with roughly 2.8% in the top ten.

Material for sequencing was peripheral blood. This receptor was identified in a woman aged 25 to 39 with active or convalescent COVID-19. The chain uses TRBV19 and TRBJ2-7; 7 bases are shared with TRBD1. CDR3 in amino acids: CASSIRKTGTYEQYF. The CDR3 DNA is TGTGCCAGTAGTATTCGGAAGACAGGGACCTACGAGCAGTACTTC.